These T cell receptor beta chains were read from a single sample in a study of CD8+CD57+ T cells in acquired aplastic anemia. TCRdb recomputed calls from the reads with MiXCR, one row per CDR3 protein. The sample contains hundreds of thousands of distinct CDR3 sequences, approximately 79% of which appear only once. Specimen: sorted CD4+, CD8+, or CD8+CD57+ T cells (not recorded which) from PBMCs. These receptors all stem from a human donor with aplastic anemia. The conserved cysteine and the conserved F or W are not part of the CDR3 here. Fields, in order: V gene, CDR3 protein.

TRBV9	ASSVAVFSNEQY
TRBV27	ASSPRLAAAYEQY
TRBV15	ATRRGNTYTDTQY
TRBV10-1	ASRLREGNTIY
TRBV24-1	ATSRLAGGEQF
TRBV15	ATSGRALAEEQY
TRBV9	ASGISRTIRSSDTQY
TRBV11-3	ASSRQANGTDTQY
TRBV2	ARGTSYGQY
TRBV6-5	ASRKGPYASTDTQY
TRBV7-8	ASSLAGGTQL
TRBV5-5	ASGLGGSDTQY
TRBV2	ASSEVAGAYGELF
TRBV29-1	SVTNRGGSEAF
TRBV9	ASGGAGNIQHF
TRBV7-9	ASSSDRGGATVQ
TRBV10-3	AIRSTGTGNTEAF
TRBV7-9	ASSLGQGAMGYT
TRBV11-3	ASSFPTGPQETQY
TRBV11-3	ASSLKHTGELF
TRBV9	ASSTADRALNEKLF
TRBV14	ASSNRAGTSMKQY
TRBV9	ASSVEDYPLVDI
TRBV10-3	AISEWWGSGTETDTQY
TRBV20-1	SARAGDLTYEQY
TRBV20-1	SARDRDRGTEAF
TRBV9	ASGSVPSTDTQY
TRBV15	ASSAGELHNEQY
TRBV6-5	ASSSTGTGSYEQY
TRBV12-3/TRBV12-4	ASSFRGQDTQY
TRBV7-9	ASSVGRSGGNDEY
TRBV7-7	ASSFGEGDIQYF
TRBV9	ASNLQGQGYGYT